This T cell receptor beta chain was captured by sequencing in a study of blood T cells in healthy people across ages. Looking at the study overall: About one barcoded beta molecule per two T cells was the capture yield of template switching.

Primed by a sample-barcoded 5' primer and a J-beta primer mix, a second PCR proceeded for about 6 to 11 cycles. The template-switch adaptor was a 5' adaptor with 12 random nucleotides. It tagged each cDNA molecule. In TCRdb, the 5' RACE reads were re-called with MiXCR into one record per CDR3 protein. This sample has 1 million to 1.2 million distinct CDR3 sequences, with around two fifths found just once. The CDR3 is 14 residues long. Germline CDR1 and CDR2: SGHRS and YFSETQ. V was cut by 5 bases and J by 6 bases, with 17 bases left in between. General observations from the study: Among T cells, TCR beta diversity per million cells dropped roughly linearly as age rose.

This clonotype was observed a few times. The antigen is unknown. A minimum of 7 million PBMCs was isolated per sample. Sequencing used blood. This clonotype was obtained from a man aged 18 to 30 in good health. The rearrangement uses TRBV5-1 and TRBJ1-2; D not resolved. The CDR3 DNA follows: TGCGCCAGCAGAGGTTCACTTATTACGGATGGCTACACCTTC. Protein sequence: CASRGSLITDGYTF.